The sequence of this TCR beta chain was determined in a study of T cell responses to AZD1222 COVID-19 vaccine (dated by TCRdb to the early 2020s). Some background on the complete study: A total of over 230 trial participants underwent TCR sequencing, of whom roughly 210 had received two doses of AZD1222 and 26 had received two doses of the MenACWY control vaccine. Trial participants were enrolled by age into 18-55, 56-69 and 70-plus year subgroups, with roughly 160, 29 and 62 TCR-sequenced participants respectively. Overall study outcomes, separate from this receptor: Vaccine-associated CD4 TCRs spanned the whole spike protein, with dominant responses in regions 160-218 and 743-854. In the small 56-69-year group, the increase in depth fell short of significance, most likely because of low power. Reportedly, almost half of the unique spike-specific TCRs recognized epitopes lying outside the regions that are mutated in the B.1.351 and B.1.1.7 variants. After two AZD1222 doses, spike-specific TCR breadth and depth were significantly higher than at day 0 and than in MenACWY recipients. Because no day 14 peak-response samples were available, the repertoires could be characterized only after the peak T cell response. Conclusions about previously exposed vaccinees are limited because only six or seven AZD1222 recipients were SARS-CoV-2 seropositive at baseline. Participants were mostly white British, with more females than males. The authors suggested clonal diversity may have been underestimated.

The time point label here, explained by the study, means: about 28 days (+/-7) after the second vaccine dose. AZD1222 recipients given second doses at about 4 weeks or at about 12 weeks were pooled, since spike-specific TCR depth and breadth were not found to differ between the two schedules. Vaccinee samples came from UK trials COV001 and COV002, including a single-blind randomized controlled phase 2/3 trial of AZD1222 (ChAdOx1 nCoV-19) in healthy adults. For TCRbeta chain sequencing, PBMC samples were collected from trial participants at day 0 and at day 28 after the second dose. V and J are trimmed by 4 bases and 3 bases, and the gene matches miss 3 bases of the junction. There are 13 amino acids in the CDR3, from cysteine to phenylalanine inclusive. The read is trimmed to its CDR3 DNA, 39 bases read in frame from base 1. As encoded in the germline V gene (reference sequence), CDR1 is SGHNT while CDR2 is YYREEE.

Details on this clone: What this receptor recognizes is not known. No base quality information exists; no much larger clone differs at one position.

The CDR3 regions of human TCRbeta chains were analyzed by immunosequencing. The paper's data handling went like this. Repertoire TCRs were matched against a reference library of SARS-CoV-2-specific TCRs generated with the MIRA antigen-specificity platform. Breadth was defined as the fraction of unique TCRs that were SARS-CoV-2-associated, and depth was defined as the fraction of total T cells that were SARS-CoV-2-associated. Using the MIRA data, every spike-specific TCR was mapped to the spike region that the TCR reacted to and assigned to either a CD4 or a CD8 class. Log10-transformed breadth and depth values were compared by one-way ANOVA with Sidak's multiple comparisons tests. TCRdb provides this immuneACCESS table in a form limited to in-frame rearrangements. Some clones are lacking; in checked studies, under half of them reflect an unresolved V gene, and why the rest are absent is not known. The V and J calls and clone size were taken over from that table, and D and trimming were inferred from the DNA. The sample table holds under 100,000 clones, of which roughly 90% were seen once. Roughly 5% of the sample comes from the top ten.

Sample: peripheral blood, taken 28 days after the second AZD1222 dose. This TCR was sampled from an adult who received the AZD1222 COVID-19 vaccine. The rearranged chain carries TRBV5-4 and TRBJ1-2; a stretch of 7 junction bases matches TRBD1. The CDR3 here reads CASSTGQDYGYTF. The DNA sequence is TGTGCCAGCAGCACCGGACAGGACTATGGCTACACCTTC.